This is a list of T cell receptor beta chains from one sample in a study of blood T cell repertoires in COVID-19. Measured with immunoSEQ multiplex PCR; TCRdb has only the in-frame clones, and not every one. Among 300,000 to 400,000 clones listed, 88% were seen once. Sequenced material: PBMCs or T cells enriched from blood (not recorded which). The receptor set was obtained from a man in his thirties or forties who had recovered from COVID-19. Each CDR3 is given with its conserved first and last residue. D genes are given only for firm matches. Part of the rows lack a size; the others show once, few, many or a class for expanded clones.

j_call	v_call	clone_size	d_call	cdr3_nt	cdr3_aa
TRBJ2-2	TRBV7-9	few	.	TGTGCCAGCAGCGCGGCACAGGGCACCGGGGAGCTGTTTTTT	CASSAAQGTGELFF
TRBJ2-7	TRBV5-1	.	.	TGCGCCAGCAGCTTGGTTCCCGCCTACGAGCAGTACTTC	CASSLVPAYEQYF
TRBJ1-2	TRBV3-1/TRBV3-2	.	TRBD1	TGTGCCAGCAGCCCCAGACAGGGAAGCTATGGCTACACCTTC	CASSPRQGSYGYTF
TRBJ2-1	TRBV7-9	.	TRBD1	TGTGCCAGCAGCGCAACCTCCGGGACAGGGACCAATGAGCAGTTCTTC	CASSATSGTGTNEQFF
TRBJ1-4	TRBV13	.	TRBD1	TGTGCCAGCAGCTCAGGGGGGACAGGCGCGGCTAATGAAAAACTGTTTTTT	CASSSGGTGAANEKLFF
TRBJ1-1	TRBV7-9	.	.	TGTGCCAGCAGCTTAGCCCGAGGGGGAACTGAAGCTTTCTTT	CASSLARGGTEAFF
TRBJ2-2	TRBV3-1/TRBV3-2	few	.	TGTGCCAGCGAGGGCCCCGGGGAGCTGTTTTTT	CASEGPGELFF
TRBJ1-1	TRBV4-1	once	.	TGCGCCAGCAGCCAGAGACAAAACCCCACGGTTGTGAACACTGAAGCTTTCTTT	CASSQRQNPTVVNTEAFF
TRBJ1-4	TRBV11-2	few	.	TGTGCCAGCAGCTTAGATGTAGGGGCCGCAACTAATGAAAAACTGTTTTTT	CASSLDVGAATNEKLFF
TRBJ1-1	TRBV9	.	TRBD1	TGTGCCAGCAGCCCTCGGACAGGGGGGAGCACTGAAGCTTTCTTT	CASSPRTGGSTEAFF
TRBJ2-1	TRBV9	.	TRBD1	TGTGCCAGCAGCCCAGGACAGGGGGCAGGGGCTGAGCAGTTCTTC	CASSPGQGAGAEQFF
TRBJ2-3	TRBV6-5	.	TRBD2	TGTGCCAGCAGTTACTCGAACCGCGGGGGGGCAGATACGCAGTATTTT	CASSYSNRGGADTQYF
TRBJ1-6	TRBV3-1/TRBV3-2	.	.	TGTGCCAGCAGCCATGGACAGTATAATTCACCCCTCCACTTT	CASSHGQYNSPLHF
TRBJ2-6	TRBV19	.	TRBD1	TGTGCCAGCCACCCAAGGGGGACAGGATCAAGACTCTCTGGGGCCAACGTCCTGACTTTC	CASHPRGTGSRLSGANVLTF
TRBJ1-2	TRBV30	.	.	TGTGCCTGGGGACTCTGGGGGGGCGGCTACACCTTC	CAWGLWGGGYTF
TRBJ2-7	TRBV11-2	.	TRBD2	TGTGCCAGCAGCTCATTACCCCTAGCGGGGGGGCGGTACGAGCAGTACTTC	CASSSLPLAGGRYEQYF
TRBJ2-1	TRBV7-2	.	TRBD2	TGTGCCAGCAGCTTAGATCGGGGGGGCTACAATGAGCAGTTCTTC	CASSLDRGGYNEQFF
TRBJ2-1	TRBV7-8	.	TRBD2	TGTGCCAGCAGCTTAGACCGACTAGCGGGCCCTTCCTACAATGAGCAGTTCTTC	CASSLDRLAGPSYNEQFF
TRBJ2-7	TRBV28	.	.	TGTGCCAGCAGTTTCTGGGACACCACCTACGAGCAGTACTTC	CASSFWDTTYEQYF
TRBJ1-2	TRBV5-8	.	TRBD1	TGTGCCAGCAGCATCCCGGGACAGGGGTTGGGCTACACCTTC	CASSIPGQGLGYTF
TRBJ1-5	TRBV28	.	TRBD1	TGTGCCAGCAAAACCGGGACAGGGGATCAGCCCCAGCATTTT	CASKTGTGDQPQHF
TRBJ1-5	TRBV19	.	.	TGTGCCAGTAGTATCGGAGTTAATCAGCCCCAGCATTTT	CASSIGVNQPQHF
TRBJ2-5	TRBV12-3/TRBV12-4	.	TRBD1	TGTGCCAGCGGACAGGGGGCTTTGGAGACCCAGTACTTC	CASGQGALETQYF
TRBJ1-5	TRBV19	.	.	TGTGCCAGTACCACAGGTGCCCATAATCAGCCCCAGCATTTT	CASTTGAHNQPQHF
TRBJ1-1	TRBV3-1/TRBV3-2	.	TRBD1	TGTGCCAGCAGCCAAGTTCCCGGGACAGGGGGCTGGATCTCCCCTGAAGCTTTCTTT	CASSQVPGTGGWISPEAFF
TRBJ2-7	TRBV2	.	TRBD1	TGTGCCAGCAGGGACAGGGGATCCGAGCAGTACTTC	CASRDRGSEQYF
TRBJ1-1	TRBV9	.	.	TGTGCCAGCAGCGCTGGGGCCGGCACTGAAGCTTTCTTT	CASSAGAGTEAFF
TRBJ1-5	TRBV4-2	.	TRBD1	TGTGCCAGCAGCCCCCGGACAGGGGGTGATCAGCCCCAGCATTTT	CASSPRTGGDQPQHF
TRBJ2-4	TRBV5-6	few	TRBD1	TGTGCCAGCAGCTACAACAGGGGTCTAGACAAAAACATTCAGTACTTC	CASSYNRGLDKNIQYF
TRBJ1-3	TRBV28	.	.	TGTGCCAGCAGTGTACAGGCATCCTTCTCTGGAAACACCATATATTTT	CASSVQASFSGNTIYF
TRBJ2-1	TRBV11-2	.	.	TGTGCCAGCAGCTTAGCTTCGGGGGCCTACAATGAGCAGTTCTTC	CASSLASGAYNEQFF
TRBJ1-5	TRBV7-9	.	.	TGTGCCAGCACCGCGGAAAGCAATCAGCCCCAGCATTTT	CASTAESNQPQHF
TRBJ1-5	TRBV18	.	TRBD1	TGTGCCAGCTCACCAGGGCCAGGGGGCAACCAGCCCCAGCATTTT	CASSPGPGGNQPQHF
TRBJ2-7	TRBV11-3	.	TRBD2	TGTGCCAGCAGCCCGGGGGGATCCTACGAGCAGTACTTC	CASSPGGSYEQYF
TRBJ2-7	TRBV2	.	TRBD2	TGTGCCAGCAGTGACGGGGGGACTAGCGACGAGCAGTACTTC	CASSDGGTSDEQYF